The TCR beta chain under discussion was sequenced for a study of Ad26.COV2.S vaccination and SARS-CoV-2 variants. Broader study findings: Vaccinated individuals (as opposed to placebo recipients) had higher spike-specific TCR breadth. The authors reported substantial breadth in spike-specific CD8+ and CD4+ T cell responses after vaccination. From the TCR breadth and depth analyses, total T cell responses may have been underestimated.

This CDR3 is 15 amino acids long. Germline V CDR1 and CDR2: SGHRS, YFSETQ. V shed 1 base and J 6 bases; nucleotides not matched to a gene: 6. A few counts support this clone. Its antigen is as yet unknown. Assay: immunoSEQ multiplex PCR; the TCRdb copy retains only in-frame clones and omits some. This table has about 480,000 clones, around 88% appearing once. This sample's treatment: approximately 18 received Ad26.COV2.S at low or high dose, single or two shots; roughly 5 received placebo; per-sample allocation not given. Sampling was performed 63 days after the first vaccine or placebo injection. A Boston adult aged 18-55 years was the donor.

This sequence originates from a person between 18 and 60 years old who received the Ad26.COV2.S COVID-19 vaccine or a placebo. J is TRBJ2-1 and V is TRBV5-1; 8 bases map to TRBD2. The starting material was peripheral blood, obtained in a trial of Ad26.COV2.S vaccine versus placebo. CDR3: CASSLQPGLANEQFF. The CDR3 nucleotides are TGCGCCAGCAGCTTGCAACCAGGACTAGCCAATGAGCAGTTCTTC.